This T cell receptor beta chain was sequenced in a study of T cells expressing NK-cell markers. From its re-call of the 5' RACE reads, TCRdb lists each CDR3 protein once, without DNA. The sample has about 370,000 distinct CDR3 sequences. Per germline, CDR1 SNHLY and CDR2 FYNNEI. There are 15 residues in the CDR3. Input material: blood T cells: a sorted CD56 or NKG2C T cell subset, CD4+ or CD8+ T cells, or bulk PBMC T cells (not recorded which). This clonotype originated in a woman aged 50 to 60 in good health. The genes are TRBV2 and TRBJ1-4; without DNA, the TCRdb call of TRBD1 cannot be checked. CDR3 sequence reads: CASSEGGALEEKLFF.